The 13 T cell receptor beta chains in this list originate from one sample, sequenced in a study of shared T cell receptors in the human thymus. The assay was immunoSEQ multiplex PCR, and TCRdb's table has in-frame clones only and misses some. In the table there are hundreds of thousands of clones, around three quarters of which are singletons. This sample was shared with a second study, whose subject was human thymus T cells.

Sequences were obtained from thymocytes. The receptor set was obtained from a boy younger than two with a congenital heart defect.

This sequence joins TRBV2 and TRBJ2-7; TRBD2 agrees at 10 bases. The V gene end was trimmed by 5 bases and the J gene end by 6 bases; junction bases not matched to a gene: 16. This CDR3 spans 17 amino acids. CDR1 and CDR2 (germline): SNHLY, FYNNEI. This chain's CDR3 is CASSLRTFLAGVFEQYF. The CDR3, as DNA: TGTGCCAGCAGTCTAAGAACTTTCCTAGCGGGAGTGTTCGAGCAGTACTTC.

In this sample, this clone turned up once. The chain combines TRBV29-1 with TRBJ2-7; maybe TRBD2 (5 bases). Trimming cost V 7 bases and J 5 bases, with 33 bases left between them. CDR1 and CDR2 (germline): SQVTM, ANQGSEA. This CDR3 has 18 residues. CDR3 in DNA: TGCAGCGCGTTGCGGAGCAAGCGGAGACGGCGGATATCCCACGAGCAGTACTTC. Amino acids: CSALRSKRRRRISHEQYF.

V usage is TRBV4-3 and J usage is TRBJ2-4, with D possibly being TRBD2 (5 bases). V gave up 4 bases and J gave up 6 bases, with 28 bases separating them. This CDR3 comprises 19 residues. Germline CDR1 and CDR2: LGHNA and YSLEER. Here the CDR3 reads CASSPGGYFAARLGNIQYF. As DNA, the CDR3 is TGCGCCAGCAGCCCGGGCGGGTATTTCGCGGCTAGATTGGGAAACATTCAGTACTTC.

The CDR3 sequence: CASSLVFRLSGETQYF. The CDR3 coding sequence is TGCGCCAGCAGCTTGGTTTTTCGGCTAAGCGGGGAGACCCAGTACTTC. The chain recombines TRBV5-1 with TRBJ2-5; TRBD2 is a possible D gene (6 bases). V was shortened by 0 bases and J by 5 bases, with 17 bases between the two germline ends. Germline values: CDR1 SGHRS, CDR2 YFSETQ. The CDR3 is made up of 16 amino acids.

The chain links TRBV30 to TRBJ2-7, with TRBD2 matching 10 bases. This CDR3 has 15 residues. Germline loops: CDR1 GTSNPN, CDR2 SVGIG (reference sequence). Losses at the gene ends were 2 bases for V and 7 bases for J; bases not matched to a gene: 11. The CDR3 sequence: CAWSPRTSGSLEQYF. CDR3 sequence (DNA): TGTGCCTGGAGTCCCCGGACTAGCGGATCCCTTGAGCAGTACTTC. Variable domain in full (rest from reference TRBV30 and TRBJ2-7): SQTIHQWPATLVQPVGSPLSLECTVEGTSNPNLYWYRQAAGRGLQLLFYSVGIGQISSEVPQNLSASRPQDRQFILSSKKLLLSDSGFYLCAWSPRTSGSLEQYFGPGTRLTVT.

The V gene is TRBV27, the J gene TRBJ1-5; 9 bases align to TRBD1. Germline trimming cut 6 bases from V and 5 bases from J; bases unmatched to any gene: 8. CDR3 size: 15 residues. Germline V gives CDR1 MNHEY, CDR2 SMNVEV (reference sequence). Here the CDR3 reads CASSRGQGIYQPQHF. CDR3 bases: TGTGCCAGCAGCCGGGGACAGGGAATATATCAGCCCCAGCATTTT.

The chain is built from TRBV11-2 and TRBJ2-1; TRBD1 is a possible D gene (5 bases). The CDR3 spans 15 residues. The ends were cut back, 5 bases at V and 4 bases at J, with 15 bases in the middle. Germline-derived CDR1 and CDR2 are SGHAT and FQNNGV. In DNA form, the CDR3 reads TGTGCCAGCAGCGGGGCCAGGGAAGGGTACAATGAGCAGTTCTTC. It codes for CASSGAREGYNEQFF.

This sequence joins TRBV29-1 and TRBJ2-3; D possibly corresponds to TRBD2 (8 bases). CDR1 and CDR2 (germline): SQVTM, ANQGSEA. V lost 5 bases and J lost 8, with 20 bases in between. This CDR3 is 14 amino acids long. The CDR3 loop is CSVPRGSGSGTQYF. As DNA, the CDR3 is TGCAGCGTTCCCAGGGGGAGCGGGAGTGGTACGCAGTATTTT.

The chain recombines TRBV30 with TRBJ1-5, with TRBD1 matching over 8 bases. The germline CDR1 and CDR2 sequences are GTSNPN and SVGIG (reference sequence). The CDR3 is 14 residues long. V gave up 3 bases and J gave up 7 bases; unmatched junction bases: 8. CDR3 sequence (DNA): TGTGCCTGGAGCTCGGGACAGGCTATCCAGCCCCAGCATTTT. This encodes CAWSSGQAIQPQHF.

The chain has TRBV12-5 and TRBJ2-1; 8 positions match TRBD1. The CDR3 has 13 amino acids. Germline loops: CDR1 LGHNT, CDR2 FRNRAP. V trimming: 7 bases; J trimming: 8 bases; junction bases outside the gene matches: 7. The CDR3 here is CASAADRAHEQFF. CDR3 bases: TGTGCTAGTGCCGCGGACAGGGCCCATGAGCAGTTCTTC. Based on the CDR3 plus reference TRBV12-5 and TRBJ2-1, the full variable domain is DARVTQTPRHKVTEMGQEVTMRCQPILGHNTVFWYRQTMMQGLELLAYFRNRAPLDDSGMPKDRFSAEMPDATLATLKIQPSEPRDSAVYFCASAADRAHEQFFGPGTRLTVL.

J is TRBJ2-5 and V is TRBV28; TRBD1 matches 9 bases. Germline CDR1 and CDR2: MDHEN and SYDVKM. Losses at the gene ends were 6 bases for V and 0 bases for J; bases not matched to a gene: 11. The CDR3 extends over 17 amino acids. As DNA, the CDR3 is TGTGCCAGCAGGCCGGGACAGGGATATCCGTACCAAGAGACCCAGTACTTC. Protein product: CASRPGQGYPYQETQYF.

V and J are TRBV11-2 and TRBJ2-7, with D perhaps matching TRBD2 (6 bases). Germline lookup yields CDR1 SGHAT and CDR2 FQNNGV. The CDR3 has 18 residues. With 1 base removed from V and 4 bases from J, the gap between germline ends came to 23 bases. This chain's CDR3 is CASSLVLRDSPWGYEQYF. The DNA of the CDR3 is TGTGCCAGCAGCTTAGTATTGCGGGATTCACCATGGGGGTACGAGCAGTACTTC.

J is TRBJ2-3 and V is TRBV11-2, with D possibly matching TRBD2 (8 bases). The CDR3 length is 19 residues. CDR1 and CDR2 from the germline V gene are SGHAT and FQNNGV. With 0 bases removed from V and 4 bases from J, the gap between germline ends came to 23 bases. CDR3: CASSLEGGGVAGPPDTQYF. The DNA for the CDR3 is TGTGCCAGCAGCTTAGAGGGAGGGGGCGTAGCGGGGCCGCCAGATACGCAGTATTTT.